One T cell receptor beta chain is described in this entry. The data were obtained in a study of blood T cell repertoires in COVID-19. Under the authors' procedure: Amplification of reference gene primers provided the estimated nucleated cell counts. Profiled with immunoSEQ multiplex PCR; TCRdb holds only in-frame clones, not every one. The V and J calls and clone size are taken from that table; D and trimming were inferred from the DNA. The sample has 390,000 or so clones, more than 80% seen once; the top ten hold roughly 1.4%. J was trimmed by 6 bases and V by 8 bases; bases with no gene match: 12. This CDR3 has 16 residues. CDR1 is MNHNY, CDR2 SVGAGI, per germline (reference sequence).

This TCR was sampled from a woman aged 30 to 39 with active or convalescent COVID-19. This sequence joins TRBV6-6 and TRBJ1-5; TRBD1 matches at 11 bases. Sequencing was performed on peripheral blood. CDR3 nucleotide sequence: TGTGCCAGCCACGGACAGGGGGCTTTCGGTAGTCAGCCCCAGCATTTT. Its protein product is CASHGQGAFGSQPQHF.